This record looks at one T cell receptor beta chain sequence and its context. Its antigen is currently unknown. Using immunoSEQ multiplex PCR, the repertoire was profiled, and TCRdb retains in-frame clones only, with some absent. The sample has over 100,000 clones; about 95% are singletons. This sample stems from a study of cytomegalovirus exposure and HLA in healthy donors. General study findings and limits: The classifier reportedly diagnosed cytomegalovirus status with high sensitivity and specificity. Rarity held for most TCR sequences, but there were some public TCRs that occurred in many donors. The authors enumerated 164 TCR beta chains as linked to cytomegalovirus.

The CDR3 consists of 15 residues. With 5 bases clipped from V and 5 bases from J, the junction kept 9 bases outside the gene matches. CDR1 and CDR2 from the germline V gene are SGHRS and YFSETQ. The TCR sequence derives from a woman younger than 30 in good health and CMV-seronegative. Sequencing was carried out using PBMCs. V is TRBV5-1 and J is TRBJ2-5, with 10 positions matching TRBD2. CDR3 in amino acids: CASRPPLAGVETQYF. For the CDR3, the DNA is TGCGCCAGCAGACCTCCTCTAGCGGGAGTTGAGACCCAGTACTTC.